A single sample gave rise to the 2 T cell receptor beta chains below, sequenced in a study of blood T cell repertoires in COVID-19. The assay was immunoSEQ multiplex PCR, and TCRdb's table has in-frame clones only and misses some. The table has over 200,000 clones, 85% to 90% seen once. Sample: PBMCs or T cells enriched from blood (not recorded which). All receptors come from a woman in her 30s with acute COVID-19.

The rearrangement links TRBV6-2 or TRBV6-3 to TRBJ1-1; 7 nucleotides align to TRBD1. Unmatched junction bases numbered 10, after V lost 5 bases and J lost 7 bases. Germline CDR1 reads MNHEY; CDR2 reads SVGEGT. The CDR3 is made up of 14 amino acids. The CDR3, as DNA: TGTGCCAGCAGTCGACGACAGGGAGTAGGTGAAGCTTTCTTT. It specifies CASSRRQGVGEAFF.

The rearrangement uses TRBV6-2 or TRBV6-3 and TRBJ1-1; the match to TRBD1 covers 7 bases. Germline CDR1 and CDR2: MNHEY and SVGEGT. The CDR3 has 14 amino acids. J was trimmed by 5 bases and V by 6 bases; bases with no gene match: 9. The CDR3 here is CASSRGQGETEAFF. The CDR3 nucleotides are TGTGCCAGCAGCCGAGGTCAGGGGGAGACTGAAGCTTTCTTT.